This T cell receptor (beta chain) stems from a study of beta chain features in type 1 diabetes. General observations from the study: Within each of all four CD4+ subsets, Type 1 diabetes patients had TCRB CDR3s that were moderately but significantly shorter.

This clone has more than one count but fewer than ten. No antigen is known for it. The sequenced template was cDNA made from the entire isolated RNA. This table comes from immunoSEQ multiplex PCR, and its TCRdb copy is limited to in-frame clones, with some not included. Of over 700,000 clones listed, around a sixth are singletons. Sort purity for all populations was recorded as exceeding 98%. Sequencing was performed on naive CD4+ T cells from blood. This receptor was identified in a woman under 30 in good health.

The CDR3 sequence: CASSLAGGSSGANVLTF. The CDR3 nucleotides read TGTGCCAGCAGCTTAGCGGGAGGGAGCTCTGGGGCCAACGTCCTGACTTTC. V and J are TRBV7-2 and TRBJ2-6; 7 bases agree with TRBD2. This CDR3 is 17 amino acids long. Germline V gene data show CDR1 as SGHTA and CDR2 as FQGNSA. Trimming at V came to 0 bases and at J to 0 bases, leaving 2 bases not matched to a gene. Combining the CDR3 with reference TRBV7-2 and TRBJ2-6 gives the whole variable domain GAGVSQSPSNKVTEKGKDVELRCDPISGHTALYWYRQSLGQGLEFLIYFQGNSAPDKSGLPSDRFSAERTGGSVSTLTIQRTQQEDSAVYLCASSLAGGSSGANVLTFGAGSRLTVL.